This T cell receptor beta chain was identified during a study of T cell responses to AZD1222 COVID-19 vaccine. Whole-study results and caveats: Spike-specific TCR breadth and depth rose after two AZD1222 doses.

About this clone: Antigen specificity is unknown.

Losses at the gene ends were 4 bases for V and 4 bases for J; bases not matched to a gene: 5. The V gene's germline CDR1 is SGHDT and CDR2 YYEEEE. The CDR3 is 14 residues long. The method was immunoSEQ multiplex PCR; TCRdb's version includes in-frame clones alone and lacks a portion of them. The top ten clones hold approximately 0.97% of a sample with some 160,000 clones, 87% of them seen once. Sequencing was performed on peripheral blood, taken 28 days after the second AZD1222 dose. This TCR derives from an adult who received the AZD1222 COVID-19 vaccine. The V and J genes are TRBV5-6 and TRBJ1-2, with 9 bases identical to TRBD1. CDR3 sequence (DNA): TGTGCCAGCAGCGCACAGGGGGCTGGCTATGGCTACACCTTC. This encodes CASSAQGAGYGYTF.